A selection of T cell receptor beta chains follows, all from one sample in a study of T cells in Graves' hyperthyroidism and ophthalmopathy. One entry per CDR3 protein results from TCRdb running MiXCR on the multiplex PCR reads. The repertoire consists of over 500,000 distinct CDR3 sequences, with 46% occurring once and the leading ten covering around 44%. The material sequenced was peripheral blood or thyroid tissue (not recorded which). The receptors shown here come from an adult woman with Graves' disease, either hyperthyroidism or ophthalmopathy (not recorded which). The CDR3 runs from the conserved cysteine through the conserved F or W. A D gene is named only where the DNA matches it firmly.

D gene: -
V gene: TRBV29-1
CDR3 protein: CRESWVDSGNTEAFF

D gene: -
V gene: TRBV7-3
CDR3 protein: CASSLGEAGELFF

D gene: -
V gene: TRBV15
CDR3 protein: CASKALTNEKLFF

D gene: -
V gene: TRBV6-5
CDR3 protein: CASSPRSGEQYF

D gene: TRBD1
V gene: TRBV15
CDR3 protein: CATSRAGQGDQPQHF

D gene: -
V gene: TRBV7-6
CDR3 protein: CASSHLLGQLGEAFF

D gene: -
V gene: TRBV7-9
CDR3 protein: CASSFGGLSTGELFF

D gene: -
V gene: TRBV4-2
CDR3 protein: CASSRRDQETQYF

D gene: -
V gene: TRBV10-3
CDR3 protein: CAISEWGSYNSPLHF

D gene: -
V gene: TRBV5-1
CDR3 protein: CASSFTGTNSPLHF

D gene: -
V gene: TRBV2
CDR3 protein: CASSEGPGAGAFF

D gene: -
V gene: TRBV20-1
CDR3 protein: CSARGDTSGDDGYTF

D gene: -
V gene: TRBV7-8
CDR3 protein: CASSLAGGNREETQYF

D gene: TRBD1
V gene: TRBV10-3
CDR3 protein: CAISGTAETEAFF